This is a list of T cell receptor beta chains from one sample in a study of blood T cell repertoires in COVID-19. Produced via immunoSEQ multiplex PCR; TCRdb's table is partial and in-frame only. The data hold roughly 250,000 clones, with approximately 90% observed a single time. Sequencing used PBMCs or T cells enriched from blood (not recorded which). The receptors here all came from a woman between 18 and 29 years old who had recovered from COVID-19. The CDR3 runs from the conserved cysteine through the conserved F or W. Each record gives: J gene, V gene, CDR3 length, clone size, D gene, CDR3 protein, CDR3 DNA. A D gene is named only where the DNA matches it firmly. Not every row has a clone size; where given, it reads once, few, many or a size class.

>TRBJ1-2|TRBV15|13|-|-
CATSRDRTDGYTF
TGTGCCACCAGCAGAGATCGGACAGATGGCTACACCTTC
>TRBJ2-7|TRBV5-6|16|-|TRBD1
CASSLFQGAIPYEQYF
TGTGCCAGCAGCTTGTTTCAGGGGGCGATCCCCTACGAGCAGTACTTC
>TRBJ2-1|TRBV18|15|-|TRBD1
CATQGAVGSYNEQFF
TGTGCCACCCAGGGGGCGGTGGGCTCCTACAATGAGCAGTTCTTC
>TRBJ2-7|TRBV28|13|-|-
CASSLSGFYEQYF
TGTGCCAGCAGTTTAAGCGGCTTCTACGAGCAGTACTTC
>TRBJ2-1|TRBV7-6|15|once|-
CASSPQGGAYNEQFF
TGTGCCAGCAGCCCACAGGGGGGGGCCTACAATGAGCAGTTCTTC
>TRBJ1-5|TRBV18|14|-|-
CASSPGVLNQPQHF
TGTGCCAGCTCACCTGGAGTCCTCAATCAGCCCCAGCATTTT
>TRBJ1-5|TRBV7-8|17|-|TRBD1
CASSETGRDRGGQPQHF
TGTGCCAGCAGCGAAACCGGCCGGGACAGGGGAGGTCAGCCCCAGCATTTT
>TRBJ1-5|TRBV11-2|16|-|-
CASSLDPGVSNQPQHF
TGTGCCAGCAGCTTAGATCCGGGTGTCTCTAATCAGCCCCAGCATTTT
>TRBJ2-7|TRBV5-1|15|once|TRBD2
CASSLGTSGSSEQYF
TGCGCCAGCAGCTTGGGTACTAGCGGGAGCTCCGAGCAGTACTTC
>TRBJ1-2|TRBV6-5|11|-|-
CATHTGIGYTF
TGTGCCACCCATACAGGGATCGGCTACACCTTC
>TRBJ1-2|TRBV6-5|12|-|-
CASTRGAGGYTF
TGTGCCAGCACGCGGGGCGCGGGGGGCTACACCTTC
>TRBJ2-7|TRBV7-8|17|-|TRBD1
CASSLSPTGMGSYEQYF
TGTGCCAGCAGCTTATCCCCGACAGGGATGGGGTCTTACGAGCAGTACTTC
>TRBJ1-4|TRBV11-3|15|-|TRBD1
CASSSQGITNEKLFF
TGTGCCAGCAGCTCACAGGGGATAACTAATGAAAAACTGTTTTTT
>TRBJ1-1|TRBV7-9|17|-|TRBD1
CASSMGQGAFANTEAFF
TGTGCCAGCAGCATGGGACAGGGGGCATTCGCGAACACTGAAGCTTTCTTT
>TRBJ1-1|TRBV12-3/TRBV12-4|12|-|-
CASSFSPWEAFF
TGTGCCAGCAGTTTTAGCCCGTGGGAGGCTTTCTTT
>TRBJ1-5|TRBV27|13|-|-
CASSHRENQPQHF
TGTGCCAGCAGCCACAGGGAAAATCAGCCCCAGCATTTT
>TRBJ2-1|TRBV27|16|-|-
CASSLSAGGNYNEQFF
TGTGCCAGCAGTTTATCGGCCGGGGGAAACTACAATGAGCAGTTCTTC
>TRBJ2-3|TRBV4-1|18|-|-
CASSQENSGGSDTDTQYF
TGCGCCAGCAGCCAAGAGAACTCGGGGGGCAGCGACACAGATACGCAGTATTTT
>TRBJ1-2|TRBV7-8|13|-|TRBD1
CASSGQGRYGYTF
TGTGCCAGCAGCGGACAGGGGCGGTATGGCTACACCTTC
>TRBJ1-6|TRBV5-1|16|-|-
CASSLVPAGQNSPLHF
TGCGCCAGCAGCTTAGTCCCCGCCGGTCAAAATTCACCCCTCCACTTT